This T cell receptor beta chain was identified in a study of blood T cell repertoires in COVID-19. The wider study: The United States, Italy and Spain supplied acute and convalescent COVID-19 samples. Sample material is recorded as cDNA or gDNA derived from T cells, B-cell-depleted T cells, or PBMCs.

Under the authors' procedure: Amplification of reference gene primers was used by the study to estimate nucleated cell counts. Assay: immunoSEQ multiplex PCR; the TCRdb copy retains only in-frame clones and omits some. V and J calls and clone size are as listed in that table; D and trimming were resolved from the DNA. The profile shows roughly 100,000 clones, 85% to 90% of them singletons. Trimming took 10 bases from V and 9 from J; bases not matched to a gene: 15. Per the germline V gene, CDR1 is MDHEN and CDR2 is SYDVKM. This CDR3 comprises 13 residues. This receptor was taken from a human donor in a cohort sampled during active COVID-19. Source material: peripheral blood. V gene TRBV28 combines with J gene TRBJ2-7, with TRBD2 matching 7 bases. The CDR3 here is CATRGVGGAGQYF. The CDR3 region has the DNA TGTGCCACCCGGGGGGTAGGTGGGGCAGGGCAGTACTTC.